Given below is one T cell receptor (beta chain) in context. It has no known antigen specificity. No much larger clonotype is one base removed from it; base qualities were not supplied. This sample stems from a study of blood T cell repertoires in COVID-19 (dated by TCRdb to the early 2020s). Context from the whole study: Samples from collaborators originated in the United States, Italy and Spain and spanned both the acute and convalescent phases of COVID-19. The material from the prospective study consisted of cDNA or gDNA derived from T cells, B-cell-depleted T cells, or PBMCs. Deeply sampled blood TCRbeta repertoires from subjects exposed to, actively infected with, or recovered from COVID-19 were included in the dataset. A freely available public database, intended as a resource for researchers studying the immune response to SARS-CoV-2, is where the repertoires were released. Samples were obtained from the ongoing ImmuneRACE study (first 160 participants) and from 1,254 subjects provided by 6 global collaborators. The sample metadata nearly always contained a de-identified subject ID, COVID-19 status, age in years and sex. HLA class I and class II types, where available, came from metadata supplied by the sample provider rather than from assay-based typing.

The CDR3 covers 14 residues, taking in both the cysteine and the phenylalanine. Kept here is only the CDR3 DNA, which spans 42 bases and is read in frame from base 1. V is pared back by 6 bases and J by 6 bases, with 18 bases lying between the germline termini. CDR1 and CDR2, looked up from the germline V gene, are SQVTM and ANQGSEA. Study-level results and caveats: The quantity of clinical and demographic metadata differed by source and by participant and was supplied without curation.

The collaborating institutions used their own protocols to collect whole blood in K2EDTA tubes. For TCRbeta analysis, collaborators shipped samples in one of three forms: frozen whole blood, isolated PBMCs, or DNA extracted from either of those sample types. TCRbeta CDR3 regions were amplified from genomic DNA using the immunoSEQ Assay, a bias-controlled multiplex PCR. The study's processing was this. The number of nucleated cells in each sample was estimated by amplification of reference gene primers within the assay. Sequence reads were collapsed and filtered to measure the absolute abundance of every unique TCRbeta CDR3 rearrangement. Productive Simpson clonality was computed per sample as the square root of Simpson's diversity index over productive rearrangements. Here the immuneACCESS table is served through TCRdb, limited to in-frame sequences with V and J called. Missing clones are a known gap in these copies; in checked studies unresolved V genes cover under half, and the rest lacks a known reason. D and trimming come from the DNA, and the V and J calls and clone size come from that table. The table for this sample lists tens of thousands of clones; approximately 80% of them were counted only once. Jointly, the top ten make up approximately 12% of the sample.

Source material: peripheral blood. Here the chain combines TRBV29-1 and TRBJ2-1, and TRBD2 may be the D gene, going by 7 matching bases. This clonotype was sampled from a woman in her sixties or seventies with active or convalescent COVID-19. CDR3 region: CSVARGGGLNEQFF. The nucleotide sequence is TGCAGCGTGGCTAGGGGAGGGGGGCTCAATGAGCAGTTCTTC.